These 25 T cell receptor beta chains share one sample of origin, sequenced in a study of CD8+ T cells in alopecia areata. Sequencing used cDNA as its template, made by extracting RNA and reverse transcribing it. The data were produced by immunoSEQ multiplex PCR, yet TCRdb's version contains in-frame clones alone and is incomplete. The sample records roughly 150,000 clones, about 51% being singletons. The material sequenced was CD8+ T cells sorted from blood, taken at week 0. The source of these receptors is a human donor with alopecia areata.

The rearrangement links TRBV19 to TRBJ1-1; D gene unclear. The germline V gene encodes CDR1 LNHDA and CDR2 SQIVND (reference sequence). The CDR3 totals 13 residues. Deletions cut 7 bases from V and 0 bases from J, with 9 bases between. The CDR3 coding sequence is TGTGCCAGTAACGCAGGAATGAACACTGAAGCTTTCTTT. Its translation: CASNAGMNTEAFF.

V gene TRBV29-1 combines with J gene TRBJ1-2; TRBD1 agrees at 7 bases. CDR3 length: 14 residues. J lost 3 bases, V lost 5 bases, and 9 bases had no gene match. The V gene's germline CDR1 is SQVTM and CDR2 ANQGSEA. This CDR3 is CSVLFGDSHYGYTF. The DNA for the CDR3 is TGCAGCGTTCTGTTCGGGGACAGTCACTATGGCTACACCTTC.

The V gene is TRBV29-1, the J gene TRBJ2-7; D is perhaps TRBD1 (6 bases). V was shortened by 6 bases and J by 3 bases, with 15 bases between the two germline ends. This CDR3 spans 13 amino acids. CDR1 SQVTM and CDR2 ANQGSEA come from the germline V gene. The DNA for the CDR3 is TGCAGCGTGGAAACGGACAGAAACTACGAGCAGTACTTC. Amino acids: CSVETDRNYEQYF.

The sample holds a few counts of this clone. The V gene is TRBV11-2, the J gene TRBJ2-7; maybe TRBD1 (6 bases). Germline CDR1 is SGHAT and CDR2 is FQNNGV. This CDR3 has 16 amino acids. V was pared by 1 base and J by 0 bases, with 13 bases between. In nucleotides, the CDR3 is TGTGCCAGCAGCTTAGGGGGGCAGGTCCTCTCCTACGAGCAGTACTTC. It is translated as CASSLGGQVLSYEQYF.

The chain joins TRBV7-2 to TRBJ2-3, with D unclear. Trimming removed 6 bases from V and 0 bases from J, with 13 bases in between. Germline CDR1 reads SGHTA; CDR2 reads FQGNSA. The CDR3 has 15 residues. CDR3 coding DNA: TGTGCCAGCAGATCCCTATTGTCTAGCACAGATACGCAGTATTTT. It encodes CASRSLLSSTDTQYF. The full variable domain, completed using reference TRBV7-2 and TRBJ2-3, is GAGVSQSPSNKVTEKGKDVELRCDPISGHTALYWYRQSLGQGLEFLIYFQGNSAPDKSGLPSDRFSAERTGGSVSTLTIQRTQQEDSAVYLCASRSLLSSTDTQYFGPGTRLTVL.

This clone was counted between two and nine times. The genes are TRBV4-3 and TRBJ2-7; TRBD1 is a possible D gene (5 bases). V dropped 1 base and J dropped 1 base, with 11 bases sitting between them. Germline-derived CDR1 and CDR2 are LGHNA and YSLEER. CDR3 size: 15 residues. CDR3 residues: CASSQGTRTSYEQYF. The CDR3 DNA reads TGCGCCAGCAGCCAAGGTACCCGGACATCCTACGAGCAGTACTTC.

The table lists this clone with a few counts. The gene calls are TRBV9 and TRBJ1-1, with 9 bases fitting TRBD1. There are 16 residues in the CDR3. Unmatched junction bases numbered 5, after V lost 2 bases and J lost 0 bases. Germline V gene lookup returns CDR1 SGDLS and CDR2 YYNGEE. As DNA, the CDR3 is TGTGCCAGCAGCGTTGGGACAGGGAAAATGAACACTGAAGCTTTCTTT. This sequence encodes CASSVGTGKMNTEAFF.

The CDR3, as DNA: TGCAGCGTCCAGGGGGCTGATGGCTACACCTTC. Its translation: CSVQGADGYTF. This chain uses TRBV29-1 with TRBJ1-2, with TRBD1 identical over 8 bases. V gave up 6 bases and J gave up 6 bases; unmatched junction bases: 3. CDR3 length equals 11 residues. From germline, CDR1 is SQVTM and CDR2 ANQGSEA. Filled out from reference TRBV29-1 and TRBJ1-2, the complete variable domain reads SAVISQKPSRDICQRGTSLTIQCQVDSQVTMMFWYRQQPGQSLTLIATANQGSEATYESGFVIDKFPISRPNLTFSTLTVSNMSPEDSSIYLCSVQGADGYTFGSGTRLTVV.

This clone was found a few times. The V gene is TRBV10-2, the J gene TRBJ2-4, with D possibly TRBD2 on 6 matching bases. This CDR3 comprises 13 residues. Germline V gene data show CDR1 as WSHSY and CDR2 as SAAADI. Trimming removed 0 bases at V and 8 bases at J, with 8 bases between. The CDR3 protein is CASSESGTDIQYF. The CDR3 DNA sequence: TGCGCCAGCAGTGAGTCGGGGACTGACATTCAGTACTTC.

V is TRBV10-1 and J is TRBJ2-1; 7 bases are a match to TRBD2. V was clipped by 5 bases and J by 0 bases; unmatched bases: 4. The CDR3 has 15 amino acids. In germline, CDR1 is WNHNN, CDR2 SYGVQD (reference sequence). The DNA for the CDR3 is TGCGCCAGCAGTAACGGGGGGAGCTCCTACAATGAGCAGTTCTTC. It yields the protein CASSNGGSSYNEQFF.

CDR3 in amino acids: CASSFSGGVKEQYF. The CDR3 DNA reads TGTGCCAGCAGTTTTAGCGGCGGGGTTAAGGAGCAGTACTTC. The chain recombines TRBV27 with TRBJ2-7, with D possibly matching TRBD2 (6 bases). V was shortened by 3 bases and J by 7 bases, with 16 bases between the two germline ends. Germline values: CDR1 MNHEY, CDR2 SMNVEV (reference sequence). The CDR3 extends over 14 amino acids.

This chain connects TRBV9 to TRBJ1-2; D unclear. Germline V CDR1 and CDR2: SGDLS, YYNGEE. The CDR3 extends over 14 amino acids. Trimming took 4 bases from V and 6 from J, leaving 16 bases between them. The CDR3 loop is CASSNSSGWNGYTF. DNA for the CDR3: TGTGCCAGCAGCAATTCCAGCGGATGGAATGGCTACACCTTC.

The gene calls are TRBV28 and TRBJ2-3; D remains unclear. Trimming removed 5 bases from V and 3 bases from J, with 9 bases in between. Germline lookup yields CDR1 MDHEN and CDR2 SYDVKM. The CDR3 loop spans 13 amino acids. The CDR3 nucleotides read TGTGCCAGCAGTGCAATCGGAACAGATACGCAGTATTTT. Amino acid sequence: CASSAIGTDTQYF. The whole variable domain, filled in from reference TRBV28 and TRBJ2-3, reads DVKVTQSSRYLVKRTGEKVFLECVQDMDHENMFWYRQDPGLGLRLIYFSYDVKMKEKGDIPEGYSVSREKKERFSLILESASTNQTSMYLCASSAIGTDTQYFGPGTRLTVL.

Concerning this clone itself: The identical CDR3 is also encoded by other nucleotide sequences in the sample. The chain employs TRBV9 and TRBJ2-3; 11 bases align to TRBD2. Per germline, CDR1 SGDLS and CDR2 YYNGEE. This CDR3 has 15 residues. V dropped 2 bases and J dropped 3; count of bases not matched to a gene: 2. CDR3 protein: CASSVTSGSTDTQYF. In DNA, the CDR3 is TGTGCCAGCAGCGTTACTAGCGGGAGTACAGATACGCAGTATTTT.

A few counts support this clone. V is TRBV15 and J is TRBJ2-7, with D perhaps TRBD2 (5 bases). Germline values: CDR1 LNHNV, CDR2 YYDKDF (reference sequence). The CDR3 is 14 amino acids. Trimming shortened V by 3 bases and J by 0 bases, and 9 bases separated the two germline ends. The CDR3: CATSSPRDSYEQYF. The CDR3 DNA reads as TGTGCCACCAGCAGCCCCCGGGACTCCTACGAGCAGTACTTC.

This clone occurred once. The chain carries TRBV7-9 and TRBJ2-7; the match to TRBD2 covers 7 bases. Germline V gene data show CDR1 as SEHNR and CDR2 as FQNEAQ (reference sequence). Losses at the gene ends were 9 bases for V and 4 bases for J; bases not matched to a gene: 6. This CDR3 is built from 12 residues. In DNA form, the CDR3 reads TGTGCCAGTGGGGCGGGAGAGTACGAGCAGTACTTC. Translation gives CASGAGEYEQYF.

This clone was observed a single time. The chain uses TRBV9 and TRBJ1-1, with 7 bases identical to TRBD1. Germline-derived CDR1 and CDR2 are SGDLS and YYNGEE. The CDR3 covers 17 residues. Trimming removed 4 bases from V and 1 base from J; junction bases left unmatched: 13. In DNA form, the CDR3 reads TGTGCCAGCAGCCCAGGGGGGCGGCCCGGCGGGAACACTGAAGCTTTCTTT. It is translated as CASSPGGRPGGNTEAFF.

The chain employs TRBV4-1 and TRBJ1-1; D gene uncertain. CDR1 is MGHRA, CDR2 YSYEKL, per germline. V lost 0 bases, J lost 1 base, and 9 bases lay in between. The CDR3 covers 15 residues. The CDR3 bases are TGCGCCAGCAGCCAAGACTTCCCGGAGAACACTGAAGCTTTCTTT. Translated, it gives CASSQDFPENTEAFF.

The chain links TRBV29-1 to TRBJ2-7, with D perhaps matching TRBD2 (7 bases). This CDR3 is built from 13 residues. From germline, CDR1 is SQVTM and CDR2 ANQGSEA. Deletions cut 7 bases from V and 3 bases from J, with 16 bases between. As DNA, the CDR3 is TGCAGCGCAAGGGGGGGACACCTCTACGAGCAGTACTTC. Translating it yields CSARGGHLYEQYF.

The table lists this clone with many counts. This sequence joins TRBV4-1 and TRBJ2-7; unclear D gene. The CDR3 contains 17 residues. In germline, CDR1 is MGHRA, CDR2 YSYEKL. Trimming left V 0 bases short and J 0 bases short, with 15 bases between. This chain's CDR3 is CASSQEPPGVSSYEQYF. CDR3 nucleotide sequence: TGCGCCAGCAGCCAAGAACCTCCGGGCGTCAGCTCCTACGAGCAGTACTTC.

CDR3 DNA sequence: TGTGCCTGGAGTGTAAGGGACAGGGGATCTTTCTTT. Translation gives CAWSVRDRGSFF. This chain connects TRBV30 to TRBJ1-1; TRBD1 matches 10 bases. The V gene's germline CDR1 is GTSNPN and CDR2 SVGIG (reference sequence). Trimming cost V 0 bases and J 12 bases; bases outside gene matches: 4. This CDR3 is 12 amino acids long.

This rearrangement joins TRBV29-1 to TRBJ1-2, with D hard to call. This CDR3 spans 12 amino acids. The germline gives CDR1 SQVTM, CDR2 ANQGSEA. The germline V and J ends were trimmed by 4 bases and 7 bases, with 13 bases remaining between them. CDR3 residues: CSVAPPTGGYTF. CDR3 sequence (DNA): TGCAGCGTTGCTCCCCCTACGGGTGGCTACACCTTC. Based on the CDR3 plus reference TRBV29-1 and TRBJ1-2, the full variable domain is SAVISQKPSRDICQRGTSLTIQCQVDSQVTMMFWYRQQPGQSLTLIATANQGSEATYESGFVIDKFPISRPNLTFSTLTVSNMSPEDSSIYLCSVAPPTGGYTFGSGTRLTVV.

CDR3 sequence: CASSEGLADYEQYF. CDR3 in DNA: TGTGCCAGCAGTGAAGGCCTAGCGGACTACGAGCAGTACTTC. The chain recombines TRBV2 with TRBJ2-7; 7 bases align to TRBD2. CDR3 size: 14 residues. V dropped 1 base and J dropped 3; count of bases not matched to a gene: 3. CDR1 SNHLY and CDR2 FYNNEI come from the germline V gene.

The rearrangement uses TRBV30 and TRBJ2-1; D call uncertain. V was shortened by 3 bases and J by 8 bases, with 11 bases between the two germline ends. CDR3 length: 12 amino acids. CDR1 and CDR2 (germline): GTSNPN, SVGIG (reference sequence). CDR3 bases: TGTGCCTGGAGCGCCGTCTTTGATGAGCAGTTCTTC. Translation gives CAWSAVFDEQFF.

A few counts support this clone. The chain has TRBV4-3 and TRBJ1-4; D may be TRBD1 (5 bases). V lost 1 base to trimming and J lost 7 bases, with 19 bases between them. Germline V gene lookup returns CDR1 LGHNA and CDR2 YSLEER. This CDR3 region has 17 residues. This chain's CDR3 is CASSQGPRSQRGEKLFF. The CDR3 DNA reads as TGCGCCAGCAGCCAAGGCCCCCGGTCACAGAGGGGTGAAAAACTGTTTTTT.